The T cell receptor beta chain under discussion was sequenced for a study of shared clonotypes between healthy human individuals. Once extracted for a subset, genomic DNA was divided evenly among several immunoSEQ plates. TCRdb's copy holds only in-frame clones and misses some; the assay was immunoSEQ multiplex PCR. The profile covers 110,000 or so clones, with around 73% appearing a single time and about 22% taken by the ten largest. V shed 6 bases and J 6 bases; nucleotides not matched to a gene: 18. Germline assignment: CDR1 MNHEY and CDR2 SMNVEV (reference sequence). CDR3 length: 18 residues. Study-wide points: Lower generation probabilities were found for non-shared clonotypes than for those shared by all four donors.

With respect to this clone: Its antigen is unidentified.

This clonotype was obtained from a woman between 25 and 40 years old in good health. The sequencing sample was made of memory CD8+ T cells sorted from blood. As for subset: CD45RO+ cells pooled with CCR7-negative TemRA cells. The chain combines TRBV27 with TRBJ1-3, with 9 nucleotides matching TRBD1. CDR3 coding DNA: TGTGCCAGCAGCTCACTAAACCCTTACAGGGGGCGGGAAAACACCATATATTTT. Its protein is CASSSLNPYRGRENTIYF.